This passage covers 21 T cell receptor beta chains from one sample sequenced in a study of early T cells in non-severe SARS-CoV-2 infection. TCRdb re-called the 5' RACE reads with MiXCR, one entry per CDR3 protein. The sample includes about 30,000 distinct CDR3 sequences, 5.7% of them seen just once. The sample was whole blood. The receptor set was obtained from an adult who was a healthcare worker with PCR-confirmed SARS-CoV-2 infection or an uninfected control (not recorded which).

J is TRBJ2-2 and V is TRBV18; 11 nucleotides align to TRBD2. CDR3 length: 18 residues. In germline, CDR1 is KGHSH, CDR2 LQKENI. The junction had 10 bases not matched to a gene; V was cut back by 3 bases and J by 4 bases. Written as DNA, the CDR3 is TGTGCCAGCTCACCGCAGAGACGCGGGACTAGCGGCACCGGGGAGCTGTTTTTT. Translated, it gives CASSPQRRGTSGTGELFF.

This clonotype was recorded many times. V is TRBV4-2 and J is TRBJ2-3; 9 nucleotides agree with TRBD2. With 0 bases clipped from V and 4 bases from J, the junction kept 5 bases outside the gene matches. Germline CDR1 reads LGHNA; CDR2 reads YNFKEQ. The CDR3 runs 16 residues. CDR3 region: CASSQEPSGAPDTQYF. The CDR3 DNA reads TGTGCCAGCAGCCAAGAGCCTAGCGGGGCACCAGATACGCAGTATTTT.

This clonotype occurred many times. This sequence joins TRBV18 and TRBJ2-6, with D perhaps assigned TRBD1 or TRBD2 (5 bases each). The CDR3 totals 15 residues. V dropped 4 bases and J dropped 2 bases, with 9 bases sitting between them. CDR1 is KGHSH, CDR2 LQKENI, per germline. The CDR3 is CASSRRDPGANVLTF. Here the CDR3 DNA reads TGTGCCAGCTCACGTCGGGACCCTGGGGCCAACGTCCTGACTTTC.

With regard to this clonotype: Relative to the germline gene, one junction end is altered; a read error may explain this. The rearrangement uses TRBV28 and TRBJ2-4; D is possibly TRBD1 (5 bases). The CDR3 totals 13 residues. Germline loops: CDR1 MDHEN, CDR2 SYDVKM. CDR3 DNA sequence: TGTGTCAGCAGCTCCCCCCAGGGAACCATTCAGTACTTC. It is translated as CVSSSPQGTIQYF.

This clonotype came up many times. The chain carries TRBV19 and TRBJ2-1; 8 bases line up with TRBD2. Trimming took 5 bases from V and 7 from J; bases not matched to a gene: 13. CDR1 is LNHDA, CDR2 SQIVND, per germline (reference sequence). The CDR3 is 16 amino acids. Here the CDR3 DNA reads TGTGCCAGTAGTCCCGAGCCCAGCGGGAGATTTAATGAGCAGTTCTTC. It encodes CASSPEPSGRFNEQFF.

The rearrangement joins TRBV7-9 to TRBJ2-1, with 12 positions matching TRBD2. This CDR3 is built from 15 residues. Looked up from germline, CDR1 is SEHNR and CDR2 is FQNEAQ (reference sequence). Trimming took 6 bases from V and 7 from J; bases not matched to a gene: 7. The CDR3 nucleotides are TGTGCCAGCAGACCGACTAGCGGGAGCGTTAATGAGCAGTTCTTC. This sequence encodes CASRPTSGSVNEQFF.

This clonotype was counted between two and nine times. The chain carries TRBV7-2 and TRBJ2-7; D is undetermined. With 5 bases removed from V and 3 bases from J, the gap between germline ends came to 17 bases. This CDR3 comprises 15 residues. Germline CDR1 and CDR2: SGHTA and FQGNSA. Written as DNA, the CDR3 is TGTGCCAGCAGCCTGCACTTAGGAGAGAACTACGAGCAGTACTTC. Its translation is CASSLHLGENYEQYF.

This clonotype is medium-sized (0.01 to 0.1%) by share. The V call is TRBV25-1, the J call TRBJ1-5; 7 bases align to TRBD1. The germline V gene encodes CDR1 MGHDK and CDR2 SYGVNS. J gave up 4 bases and V 2 bases, and 14 bases lay outside the gene matches. The CDR3 totals 18 residues. The CDR3 region is CASSEAGTTGNGNQPQHF. The CDR3 DNA reads TGTGCCAGCAGTGAAGCCGGGACGACAGGGAACGGGAATCAGCCCCAGCATTTT.

The table lists this clonotype with many counts. The chain couples TRBV5-1 to TRBJ1-1, with TRBD1 as a possible D gene (5 bases). V shed 0 bases and J shed 3 bases, with 9 bases lying between them. Germline CDR1 and CDR2: SGHRS and YFSETQ. CDR3 length equals 14 residues. Here the CDR3 reads CASSLGQLYTEAFF. The CDR3 DNA reads TGCGCCAGCAGCTTGGGACAGTTGTACACTGAAGCTTTCTTT. Variable domain in full (rest from reference TRBV5-1 and TRBJ1-1): KAGVTQTPRYLIKTRGQQVTLSCSPISGHRSVSWYQQTPGQGLQFLFEYFSETQRNKGNFPGRFSGRQFSNSRSEMNVSTLELGDSALYLCASSLGQLYTEAFFGQGTRLTVV.

The chain uses TRBV27 and TRBJ2-7; 8 nucleotides line up with TRBD2. J was trimmed by 0 bases and V by 4 bases; bases with no gene match: 5. Per the germline V gene, CDR1 is MNHEY and CDR2 is SMNVEV (reference sequence). The CDR3 sequence is 15 residues long. Here the CDR3 DNA reads TGTGCCAGCAGTTCAAGACTAGCGAACTCCTACGAGCAGTACTTC. Amino acids: CASSSRLANSYEQYF.

Many counts were recorded for this clonotype. CDR3 bases: TGTGCCAGCAGTCCGACAGGGCCCACCGGGGAGCTGTTTTTT. Residues: CASSPTGPTGELFF. The J gene is TRBJ2-2, the V gene TRBV12-3 or TRBV12-4; 7 positions agree with TRBD1. V lost 5 bases and J lost 4; bases outside the gene matches: 4. The CDR3 is 14 residues long.

The chain has TRBV6-5 and TRBJ1-2, with 8 bases that match TRBD1. CDR1 and CDR2 from the germline V gene are MNHEY and SVGAGI. V shed 4 bases, J shed 6 bases, and the junction held 13 bases outside the gene matches. The CDR3 has 16 residues. CDR3 sequence reads: CASSSQGAQESHGYTF. Written as DNA, the CDR3 is TGTGCCAGCAGTTCCCAGGGGGCGCAGGAATCCCATGGCTACACCTTC.

The chain has TRBV10-2 and TRBJ2-1; 8 bases are shared with TRBD2. This CDR3 region has 14 residues. V lost 4 bases to trimming and J lost 8 bases; unmatched junction nucleotides: 7. Per the germline V gene, CDR1 is WSHSY and CDR2 is SAAADI. In DNA form, the CDR3 reads TGCGCCAGCAGTGGGAGCGGGAGCGTCTATGAGCAGTTCTTC. Protein product: CASSGSGSVYEQFF.

The chain couples TRBV27 to TRBJ2-5, with 7 bases identical to TRBD1. This CDR3 contains 13 residues. Germline values: CDR1 MNHEY, CDR2 SMNVEV (reference sequence). J gave up 9 bases and V 5 bases, and 9 bases lay outside the gene matches. CDR3 in DNA: TGTGCCAGCAGTATACAGGGGCGTGGGCCCCAGTACTTC. Protein product: CASSIQGRGPQYF.

This clonotype was seen a handful of times. This rearrangement joins TRBV20-1 to TRBJ2-7; D is ambiguous. In germline, CDR1 is DFQATT, CDR2 SNEGSKA (reference sequence). The CDR3 contains 13 residues. The V end lost 2 bases, the J end lost 4 bases, and 12 bases lay between the germline ends. In DNA, the CDR3 is TGCAGTGCTAGAATGAACCCGGGTTACGAGCAGTACTTC. Translated: CSARMNPGYEQYF.

This clonotype was recorded many times. The chain carries TRBV3-1 and TRBJ1-1, with D unresolved. The CDR3 is 15 amino acids. Germline V lookup: CDR1 LGHDT, CDR2 YNNKEL (reference sequence). V lost 0 bases and J 0 bases, leaving 8 bases between the germline ends. The CDR3 spells CASSQEGYMNTEAFF. The CDR3 coding sequence is TGTGCCAGCAGCCAAGAAGGTTACATGAACACTGAAGCTTTCTTT.

This clonotype was seen only a few times. The gene calls are TRBV5-1 and TRBJ2-3; 13 bases are shared with TRBD2. Germline CDR1 SGHRS, CDR2 YFSETQ. This CDR3 spans 19 amino acids. Unmatched junction bases numbered 11, after V lost 4 bases and J lost 0 bases. The chain's CDR3 is CASSRTSGSGLGSTDTQYF. CDR3 coding DNA: TGCGCCAGCAGCAGGACTAGCGGGAGTGGTCTGGGGAGCACAGATACGCAGTATTTT.

At least ten counts were recorded for this clonotype. V and J are TRBV5-5 and TRBJ2-1; the match to TRBD2 covers 14 bases. The CDR3 has 16 residues. J was trimmed by 5 bases and V by 3 bases; bases with no gene match: 4. In germline, CDR1 is SGHKS, CDR2 YYEKEE (reference sequence). The CDR3 DNA reads as TGTGCCAGCAGCTCATTGGGACTAGCGGGAGACAATGAGCAGTTCTTC. Its translation is CASSSLGLAGDNEQFF.

This clonotype was counted many times. This chain joins TRBV15 and TRBJ2-3; the D is unclear. CDR3 length: 12 amino acids. V shed 4 bases and J shed 4 bases, with 6 bases lying between them. Germline CDR1 and CDR2: LNHNV and YYDKDF (reference sequence). CDR3 loop: CATSTFPDTQYF. The CDR3 nucleotides are TGTGCCACCAGCACGTTTCCAGATACGCAGTATTTT.

At least ten counts were recorded for this clonotype. The J gene is TRBJ2-2, the V gene TRBV5-4; D ambiguous. Germline CDR1 SGHNT, CDR2 YYREEE (reference sequence). V was cut by 0 bases and J by 6 bases, with 9 bases left in between. The CDR3 spans 14 residues. The CDR3 loop is CASSLAIRSGELFF. Written as DNA, the CDR3 is TGTGCCAGCAGCTTGGCGATACGTTCCGGGGAGCTGTTTTTT.

This clonotype was seen a few times. V is TRBV27 and J is TRBJ2-6; D remains ambiguous. CDR1 and CDR2 (germline): MNHEY, SMNVEV (reference sequence). The CDR3 is 13 amino acids. The ends were cut back, 0 bases at V and 4 bases at J, with 1 base in the middle. CDR3 nucleotides: TGTGCCAGCAGTTTATCAGGGGCCAACGTCCTGACTTTC. Amino acid sequence: CASSLSGANVLTF. Variable domain in full (rest from reference TRBV27 and TRBJ2-6): EAQVTQNPRYLITVTGKKLTVTCSQNMNHEYMSWYRQDPGLGLRQIYYSMNVEVTDKGDVPEGYKVSRKEKRNFPLILESPSPNQTSLYFCASSLSGANVLTFGAGSRLTVL.